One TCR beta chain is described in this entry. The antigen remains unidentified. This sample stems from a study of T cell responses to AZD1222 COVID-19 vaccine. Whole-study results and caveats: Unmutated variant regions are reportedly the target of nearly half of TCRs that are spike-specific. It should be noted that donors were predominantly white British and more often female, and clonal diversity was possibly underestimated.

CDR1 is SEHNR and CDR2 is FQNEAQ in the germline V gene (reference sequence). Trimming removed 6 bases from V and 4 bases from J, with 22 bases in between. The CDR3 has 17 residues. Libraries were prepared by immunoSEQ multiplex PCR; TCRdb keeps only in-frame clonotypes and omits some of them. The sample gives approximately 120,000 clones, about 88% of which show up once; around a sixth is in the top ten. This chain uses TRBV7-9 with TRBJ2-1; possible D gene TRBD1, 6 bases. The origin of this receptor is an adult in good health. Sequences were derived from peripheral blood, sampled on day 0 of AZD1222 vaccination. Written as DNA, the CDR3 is TGTGCCAGCAGTCCCCCCCTACGAGACAGGAGTTACAATGAGCAGTTCTTC. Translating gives CASSPPLRDRSYNEQFF. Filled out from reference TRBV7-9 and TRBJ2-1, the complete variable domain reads DTGVSQNPRHKITKRGQNVTFRCDPISEHNRLYWYRQTLGQGPEFLTYFQNEAQLEKSRLLSDRFSAERPKGSFSTLEIQRTEQGDSAMYLCASSPPLRDRSYNEQFFGPGTRLTVL.